One TCR beta chain is described in this entry. Its target is unknown. The data were taken from a study of T cell responses to AZD1222 COVID-19 vaccine. Method: immunoSEQ multiplex PCR; TCRdb's copy keeps in-frame clones and lacks some. The sample records some 87,000 clones, roughly nine tenths being singletons. Study-level points and caveats: At baseline, just a handful of AZD1222 recipients tested seropositive. Regions 160-218 and 743-854 dominated among vaccine-associated CD4 TCRs spanning spike. Donors were mostly white British, more females; clonal diversity possibly underestimated. Scientists sampled the repertoires only once the peak T cell response had passed.

This CDR3 comprises 15 residues. V was pared by 0 bases and J by 6 bases, with 8 bases of the junction left unmatched. Germline-derived CDR1 and CDR2 are SGHTA and FQGNSA. The rearrangement joins TRBV7-2 to TRBJ2-7; TRBD2 matches at 7 bases. The TCR originated in an adult in good health. This sample comprised peripheral blood, obtained on day 0 of AZD1222 vaccination. As DNA, the CDR3 is TGTGCCAGCAGCTTAGCGGCTAGCGGTTTAATCGAGCAGTACTTC. It yields the protein CASSLAASGLIEQYF.